Listed here are 4 T cell receptor beta chains from one sample, sequenced in a study of blood T cell repertoires in COVID-19. Here immunoSEQ multiplex PCR was the method, and the copy in TCRdb shows in-frame clones only, minus some. Among around 51,000 clones listed, about 86% were seen once. The specimen sequenced was peripheral blood. Receptor source: a woman of 80 years or more with acute or convalescent COVID-19.

The genes are TRBV10-3 and TRBJ1-3; 7 nucleotides agree with TRBD1. The germline V gene encodes CDR1 ENHRY and CDR2 SYGVKD. The CDR3 covers 19 residues. Trimming cost V 5 bases and J 0 bases; bases outside gene matches: 16. The CDR3 sequence is CAISRQSPDRDGSGNTIYF. In DNA, the CDR3 is TGTGCCATCAGTCGACAATCACCAGACAGGGATGGCTCTGGAAACACCATATATTTT.

As concerns this clone: This specimen includes other DNA sequences encoding the same CDR3. The V gene is TRBV11-2, the J gene TRBJ1-5; D gene unclear. The ends were cut back, 0 bases at V and 0 bases at J, with 3 bases in the middle. The CDR3 sequence is 14 residues long. CDR1 is SGHAT and CDR2 is FQNNGV in the germline V gene. The CDR3 DNA reads TGTGCCAGCAGCTTAGAGGCTAGCAATCAGCCCCAGCATTTT. This encodes CASSLEASNQPQHF.

The genes are TRBV6-1 and TRBJ2-1; TRBD1 aligns across 11 bases. The CDR3 contains 16 residues. The germline V gene has CDR1 MNHNS and CDR2 SASEGT. The V segment lost 4 bases and the J segment 3 bases; nucleotides outside the gene matches: 5. The chain's CDR3 is CASSAGTGGFYNEQFF. In nucleotides, the CDR3 is TGTGCCAGCAGTGCTGGGACAGGGGGTTTCTACAATGAGCAGTTCTTC.

The V and J genes are TRBV12-5 and TRBJ2-7; TRBD2 matches 13 bases. Germline V gives CDR1 LGHNT, CDR2 FRNRAP. After removal of 4 bases from V and 4 bases from J, the junction contained 4 bases not matched to a gene. This CDR3 comprises 15 residues. The CDR3 DNA sequence: TGTGCTAGTGGTTATGGGACTAGCGGGATTTACGAGCAGTACTTC. Residues: CASGYGTSGIYEQYF. The whole variable domain, remainder taken from reference TRBV12-5 and TRBJ2-7, is DARVTQTPRHKVTEMGQEVTMRCQPILGHNTVFWYRQTMMQGLELLAYFRNRAPLDDSGMPKDRFSAEMPDATLATLKIQPSEPRDSAVYFCASGYGTSGIYEQYFGPGTRLTVT.